This entry lists 5 T cell receptor beta chains sequenced from one sample in a study of T cells in Graves' hyperthyroidism and ophthalmopathy. Amplification of TCR beta CDR3 regions was performed using RNA transcripts as template. A first-round RT-PCR of the TCR CDR3 used the HTBI primer set. TCRdb recomputed calls from the multiplex PCR reads with MiXCR, one row per CDR3 protein. The sample has 500,000 to 600,000 distinct CDR3 sequences, about 20% seen once; the top ten hold roughly 50%. Sequencing was done on a sample of blood. Receptors originate from a man aged 35 to 55 with Graves' ophthalmopathy.

The table lists this clonotype with many counts. The rearrangement uses TRBV18 and TRBJ2-3; 10 nucleotides align to TRBD1. V was clipped by 3 bases and J by 4 bases; unmatched bases: 1. Looked up from germline, CDR1 is KGHSH and CDR2 is LQKENI. The CDR3 extends over 14 amino acids. Written as DNA, the CDR3 is TGTGCCAGCTCACCGACAGGGGGCCCAGATACGCAGTATTTT. Amino acid sequence: CASSPTGGPDTQYF. Based on the CDR3 plus reference TRBV18 and TRBJ2-3, the full variable domain is NAGVMQNPRHLVRRRGQEARLRCSPMKGHSHVYWYRQLPEEGLKFMVYLQKENIIDESGMPKERFSAEFPKEGPSILRIQQVVRGDSAAYFCASSPTGGPDTQYFGPGTRLTVL.

The chain couples TRBV30 to TRBJ2-3; 14 bases fit TRBD2. With 4 bases clipped from V and 7 bases from J, the junction kept 7 bases outside the gene matches. Germline loops: CDR1 GTSNPN, CDR2 SVGIG (reference sequence). CDR3 length: 15 residues. The CDR3 region has the DNA TGTGCCTGGACCGGGACTAGCGGGAGCGCCTATACGCAGTATTTT. This sequence encodes CAWTGTSGSAYTQYF.

This clonotype was observed a few times. Written as DNA, the CDR3 is TGCGCCAGCAGCCAAGATTGGCAGGGAGCTTTGAATGAGCAGTTCTTC. Protein sequence: CASSQDWQGALNEQFF. The chain is built from TRBV4-1 and TRBJ2-1, with D perhaps given as TRBD1 or TRBD2 (5 bases each). The V end was cut by 0 bases, the J end by 7 bases, with 16 bases between. CDR1 is MGHRA and CDR2 is YSYEKL in the germline V gene. The CDR3 spans 16 residues.

This clonotype was seen repeatedly, ten times or more. The chain employs TRBV12-3 or TRBV12-4 and TRBJ2-7; TRBD1 aligns across 9 bases. The CDR3 runs to 15 residues. V shed 5 bases and J 3 bases; nucleotides not matched to a gene: 8. The CDR3 DNA reads TGTGCCAGCAGTGCACCGGGACAGGGTATCTACGAGCAGTACTTC. This codes for CASSAPGQGIYEQYF.

The table lists this clonotype with a few counts. The chain carries TRBV12-3 or TRBV12-4 and TRBJ1-5; perhaps TRBD1 as D (6 bases). V lost 10 bases to trimming and J lost 7 bases, with 14 bases between them. There are 12 residues in the CDR3. Here the CDR3 reads CATLQGDQPQHF. The CDR3 DNA is TGTGCCACCTTACAGGGAGACCAGCCCCAGCATTTT.